These T cell receptor beta chains were read from a single sample in a study of T-cell memory formation after mild COVID-19. MiXCR, applied by TCRdb to the 5' RACE reads, yields one record per CDR3 protein. The data contain about 320,000 distinct CDR3 sequences, around an eighth of them seen just once; the ten biggest clones take up around 20%. Sequenced material: PBMCs or a T cell subset sorted from them (not recorded which). All receptors come from a young man who had mild COVID-19 (a few samples of this study predate the infection). Cell type and time point are not known. Both conserved end residues are part of each CDR3. D genes are given only for firm matches. The size entry is marked missing in some rows and otherwise reads once, few, many or a size class.

CDR3 DNA | CDR3 protein | J gene | D gene | clone size | V gene
TGTGCCAGCTCAACAGGGGCCCAAGAGACCCAGTACTTC | CASSTGAQETQYF | TRBJ2-5 | TRBD1 | many | TRBV18
TGCAGCGTTGTTCCAGGGACAGATACGCAGTATTTT | CSVVPGTDTQYF | TRBJ2-3 | . | . | TRBV29-1
TGCGCCAGCAGCAACCCCCAGGGGGCTGGAGATACGCAGTATTTT | CASSNPQGAGDTQYF | TRBJ2-3 | TRBD1 | . | TRBV5-1
TGTGCCAGCAGCTTAGCGGGACATTTGCAGTATTTT | CASSLAGHLQYF | TRBJ2-3 | . | many | TRBV7-2
TGTGCCAGCAGCCAGATTAGGGAAAGGGGACAGTTCTTC | CASSQIRERGQFF | TRBJ2-1 | . | . | TRBV11-2
TGCAGTGCTAGCCCCCGGGAGAGAGCGGGGAGGGATACGCAGTATTTT | CSASPRERAGRDTQYF | TRBJ2-3 | TRBD2 | once | TRBV20-1
TGTGCCAGCAGTCTAAGGACAGCCAAGGATGGCTACACCTTC | CASSLRTAKDGYTF | TRBJ1-2 | . | few | TRBV12-3/TRBV12-4
TGCGCCAGCAGCCAAAGGTATGCTTTGGAGTCCTACACCTTC | CASSQRYALESYTF | TRBJ1-2 | . | few | TRBV4-3
TGTGCCAGCAGTTTCTCCAGGGGGCGTCGGAACATTCAGTACTTC | CASSFSRGRRNIQYF | TRBJ2-4 | TRBD1 | . | TRBV27
TGTGCCAGCAGCCAAGGCACAGCGGGGGGCGATACGCAGTATTTT | CASSQGTAGGDTQYF | TRBJ2-3 | TRBD2 | few | TRBV4-2
TGTGCCAGCAGCGTAGATTCTCCGGCGACCTTTACAGATACGCAGTATTTT | CASSVDSPATFTDTQYF | TRBJ2-3 | . | . | TRBV9
TGTGCCAGCAGTTTCCTCGAAAGAGATACGCAGTATTTT | CASSFLERDTQYF | TRBJ2-3 | . | . | TRBV27
TGTGCCAGCAGCTTAGATGGCAGCTTCTATGGCTACACCTTC | CASSLDGSFYGYTF | TRBJ1-2 | . | few | TRBV7-2
TGTGCCAGCAGCTTAAGGCCGGGACAGGACTATGGCTACACCTTC | CASSLRPGQDYGYTF | TRBJ1-2 | TRBD1 | . | TRBV7-2
TGCGCCAGCAGCCAAGATCCTGCCTGGGGCGGGGCAGATACGCAGTATTTT | CASSQDPAWGGADTQYF | TRBJ2-3 | . | . | TRBV4-1
TGTGCCAGCTCGCCCTCTAGGGGGGGTAGCAATCAGCCCCAGCATTTT | CASSPSRGGSNQPQHF | TRBJ1-5 | . | . | TRBV18
TGTGCCAGCAACGAGGGCTCTGGGGCCAACGTCCTGACTTTC | CASNEGSGANVLTF | TRBJ2-6 | . | . | TRBV28
TGCGCCAGCAGCCGCGGACTAGCGGGGGCTACGGGGGAGACCCAGTACTTC | CASSRGLAGATGETQYF | TRBJ2-5 | TRBD2 | . | TRBV4-3
TGTGCCAGCAGCTACAGGGGTAGCGGCTGTGGCTACACCTTC | CASSYRGSGCGYTF | TRBJ1-2 | TRBD1 | . | TRBV6-5
TGCGCCAGCAGCAGTTCCGGGACGGACAATGAGCAGTTCTTC | CASSSSGTDNEQFF | TRBJ2-1 | . | few | TRBV4-1
TGCGCCAGCAGCATCCGACCACAGGCTAGGGGCAATGAGCAGTTCTTC | CASSIRPQARGNEQFF | TRBJ2-1 | . | many | TRBV5-1
TGTGCCAGCAGCTTGCGGGGCGCCGACTATGGCTACACCTTC | CASSLRGADYGYTF | TRBJ1-2 | . | . | TRBV5-5
TGCAGTGCTAGCCCTGGGACAGGACGAGGCTACACCTTC | CSASPGTGRGYTF | TRBJ1-2 | TRBD1 | few | TRBV20-1
TGCAGCGTACGGACAGGGGGCTATGGCTACACCTTC | CSVRTGGYGYTF | TRBJ1-2 | TRBD1 | . | TRBV29-1
TGCGCCAGCAGCCAGCAACAGGGTCGGTATGGCTACACCTTC | CASSQQQGRYGYTF | TRBJ1-2 | . | . | TRBV4-3
TGCAGCGTTAATTGGGGGTGGGGCACTGAAGCTTTCTTT | CSVNWGWGTEAFF | TRBJ1-1 | . | few | TRBV29-1
TGTGCCAGCAGCCACACTAGCGGGGGGAACAATGAGCAGTTCTTC | CASSHTSGGNNEQFF | TRBJ2-1 | TRBD2 | . | TRBV3-1
TGTGCCAGCAGTTTCTGGGGGGGGCAAGAGACCCAGTACTTC | CASSFWGGQETQYF | TRBJ2-5 | TRBD2 | many | TRBV12-3/TRBV12-4